This T cell receptor beta chain was recovered during a study of blood T cell repertoires in COVID-19. The V and J ends lost 2 bases and 9 bases, in that order; junction bases with no gene match: 7. This CDR3 has 15 amino acids. In germline, CDR1 is WSHSY, CDR2 SAAADI. The assay was immunoSEQ multiplex PCR, and TCRdb's table has in-frame clones only and misses some. The data show around 170,000 clones, approximately 86% seen once. The source of this sequence is a man aged 45-65 years with active or convalescent COVID-19. The sequencing sample was made of peripheral blood. J is TRBJ2-1 and V is TRBV10-2, with TRBD2 matching over 10 bases. CDR3: CASSEPPGLATEQFF. CDR3 bases: TGCGCCAGCAGTGAGCCGCCGGGACTAGCGACTGAGCAGTTCTTC.